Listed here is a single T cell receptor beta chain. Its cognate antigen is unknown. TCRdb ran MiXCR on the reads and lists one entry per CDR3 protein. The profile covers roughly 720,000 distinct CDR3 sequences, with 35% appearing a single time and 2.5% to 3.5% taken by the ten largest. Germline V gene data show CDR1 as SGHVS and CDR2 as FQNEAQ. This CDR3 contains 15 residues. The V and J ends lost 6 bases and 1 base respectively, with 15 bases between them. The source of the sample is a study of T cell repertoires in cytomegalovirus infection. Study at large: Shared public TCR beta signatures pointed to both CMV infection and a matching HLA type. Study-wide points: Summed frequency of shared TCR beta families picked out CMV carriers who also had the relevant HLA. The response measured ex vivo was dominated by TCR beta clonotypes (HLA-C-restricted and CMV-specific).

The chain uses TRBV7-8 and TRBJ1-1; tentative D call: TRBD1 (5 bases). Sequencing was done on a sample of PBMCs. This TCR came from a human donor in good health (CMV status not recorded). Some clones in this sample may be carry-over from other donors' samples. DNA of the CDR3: TGTGCCAGCAGTAGAGAGGGGTTCAAGAACACTGAAGCTTTCTTT. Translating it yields CASSREGFKNTEAFF.